This entry lists 7 T cell receptor beta chains sequenced from one sample in a study of OX40 agonist ivuxolimab in advanced cancers. Generated by immunoSEQ multiplex PCR, the TCRdb table keeps only in-frame clones and is missing some. The sample holds tens of thousands of clones, approximately 89% seen once. This specimen was CD4+ or CD8+ T cells sorted from blood, taken in a trial of the OX40 agonist ivuxolimab. Every receptor here comes from an adult with an advanced solid tumor such as melanoma, head and neck, liver or kidney cancer.

The chain employs TRBV27 and TRBJ2-7; the match to TRBD1 covers 9 bases. CDR1 and CDR2 from the germline V gene are MNHEY and SMNVEV (reference sequence). The CDR3 consists of 15 residues. J lost 2 bases, V lost 2 bases, and 4 bases had no gene match. CDR3 in DNA: TGTGCCAGCAGTTTAACTTGGGACAGGGCCTACGAGCAGTACTTC. Its protein is CASSLTWDRAYEQYF.

This clone occurred once. The J gene is TRBJ2-2, the V gene TRBV6-5; a possible D gene is TRBD1 (6 bases). Trimming shortened V by 9 bases and J by 1 base, and 12 bases separated the two germline ends. The CDR3 extends over 14 amino acids. Germline V CDR1 and CDR2: MNHEY, SVGAGI. The CDR3 DNA sequence: TGTGCCAGTGCAGGGGTGAAGAACACCGGGGAGCTGTTTTTT. Its translation: CASAGVKNTGELFF.

Regarding this clone: No conserved phenylalanine or tryptophan is present at the end of the CDR3, so a read error is the likely explanation. The DNA is left out, because the CDR3 cannot be placed on it with certainty; the CDR3 is given as TCRdb lists it. J is TRBJ2-4 and V is TRBV7-6; the table's D gene call, TRBD1, was not cross checked with the DNA. Germline V gene data show CDR1 as SGHVS and CDR2 as FNYEAQ. The CDR3 has 9 residues if both end residues are counted. Here the CDR3 reads CASSSGQTV.

The genes are TRBV5-4 and TRBJ1-1; TRBD1 is a possible D gene (6 bases). CDR1 and CDR2 (germline): SGHNT, YYREEE (reference sequence). This CDR3 has 14 residues. The germline V and J ends were trimmed by 5 bases and 3 bases, with 14 bases remaining between them. The CDR3 coding sequence is TGTGCCAGCAGTTCAACAGGGACCTACACTGAAGCTTTCTTT. Translated, it gives CASSSTGTYTEAFF.

V gene TRBV6-5 combines with J gene TRBJ2-7; 8 bases agree with TRBD1. Germline V gives CDR1 MNHEY, CDR2 SVGAGI. The CDR3 has 13 amino acids. Losses at the gene ends were 6 bases for V and 4 bases for J; bases not matched to a gene: 5. The CDR3 loop reads CASRPGTGYEQYF. The CDR3, as DNA: TGTGCCAGCAGACCCGGGACAGGTTACGAGCAGTACTTC.

The chain is built from TRBV4-1 and TRBJ1-1, with TRBD1 matching over 8 bases. Losses at the gene ends were 4 bases for V and 0 bases for J; bases not matched to a gene: 4. Germline CDR1 and CDR2: MGHRA and YSYEKL. The CDR3 contains 15 residues. In nucleotides, the CDR3 is TGCGCCAGCAGCCGGACAGGGATGTTGAACACTGAAGCTTTCTTT. It codes for CASSRTGMLNTEAFF.

Details on this clone: The sample holds other DNA sequences that translate to the same CDR3. The V call is TRBV19, the J call TRBJ1-1; the D is unclear. CDR3 length: 13 residues. Deletions cut 6 bases from V and 1 base from J, with 9 bases between. Germline V gives CDR1 LNHDA, CDR2 SQIVND (reference sequence). CDR3 nucleotide sequence: TGTGCCAGTAGCCGAGGGAGGAACACTGAAGCTTTCTTT. Translating it yields CASSRGRNTEAFF. Filled out from reference TRBV19 and TRBJ1-1, the complete variable domain reads DGGITQSPKYLFRKEGQNVTLSCEQNLNHDAMYWYRQDPGQGLRLIYYSQIVNDFQKGDIAEGYSVSREKKESFPLTVTSAQKNPTAFYLCASSRGRNTEAFFGQGTRLTVV.